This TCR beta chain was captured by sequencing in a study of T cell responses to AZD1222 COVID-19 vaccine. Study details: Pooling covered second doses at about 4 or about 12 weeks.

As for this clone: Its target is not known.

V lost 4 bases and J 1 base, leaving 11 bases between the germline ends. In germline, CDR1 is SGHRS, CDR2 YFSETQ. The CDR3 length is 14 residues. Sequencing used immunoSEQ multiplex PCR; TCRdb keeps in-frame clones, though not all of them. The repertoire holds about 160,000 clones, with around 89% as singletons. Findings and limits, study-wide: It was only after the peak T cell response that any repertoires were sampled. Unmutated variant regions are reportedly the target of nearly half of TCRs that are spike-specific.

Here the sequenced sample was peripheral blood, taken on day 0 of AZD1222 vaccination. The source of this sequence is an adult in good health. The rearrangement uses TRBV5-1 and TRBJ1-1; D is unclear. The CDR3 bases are TGCGCCAGCAGCGTGGCTGGCACGAACACTGAAGCTTTCTTT. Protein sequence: CASSVAGTNTEAFF.